This TCR beta chain was identified in a study of identical twins. TCRdb independently ran MiXCR on the 5' RACE reads; one entry per CDR3 protein. In the table there are about 490,000 distinct CDR3 sequences, roughly 15% of which are singletons. Only one count was recorded for this clonotype. The V and J ends lost 6 bases and 7 bases, in that order; junction bases with no gene match: 5. The V gene's germline CDR1 is ENHRY and CDR2 SYGVKD. The CDR3 sequence is 13 residues long. These same data were also listed under a study on yellow fever vaccine responses in identical twins.

This sequence was found in a woman between 18 and 30 years old in good health. The chain links TRBV10-3 to TRBJ1-5, with TRBD1 matching 8 bases. The sequencing input was CD4+ T cells sorted from blood. This CDR3 is CAIRDREGQPQHF. The CDR3 nucleotides are TGTGCCATCAGGGACAGGGAGGGACAGCCCCAGCATTTT.